Below, 9 T cell receptor beta chains from the same sample are listed, as sequenced in a study of blood T cell repertoires in COVID-19. Assay: immunoSEQ multiplex PCR; the TCRdb copy retains only in-frame clones and omits some. Here the sample spans 200,000 to 300,000 clones, approximately 90% being singletons. The sample was peripheral blood. Receptors originate from a woman aged 40 to 50 with acute or convalescent COVID-19.

This chain joins TRBV3-1 (or the pseudogene TRBV3-2) and TRBJ1-2; D gene unclear. V was trimmed by 1 base and J by 2 bases, leaving 5 bases between them. Germline lookup yields CDR1 LGHDT and CDR2 YNNKEL (reference sequence). The CDR3 extends over 13 amino acids. The CDR3 nucleotides read TGTGCCAGCAGCCAAGGAGTGAACTATGGCTACACCTTC. Translation gives CASSQGVNYGYTF.

The chain carries TRBV19 and TRBJ1-6, with 8 positions matching TRBD1. From germline, CDR1 is LNHDA and CDR2 SQIVND (reference sequence). There are 15 residues in the CDR3. The V segment lost 5 bases and the J segment 9 bases; nucleotides outside the gene matches: 9. The CDR3 bases are TGTGCCAGTAGTGCGAGGACAGGGACTGCTTCACCCCTCCACTTT. It translates to CASSARTGTASPLHF.

J is TRBJ1-3 and V is TRBV6-5; weak D call: TRBD1 (5 bases). Trimming removed 7 bases from V and 3 bases from J, with 16 bases in between. The CDR3 consists of 15 residues. Germline loops: CDR1 MNHEY, CDR2 SVGAGI. The CDR3 sequence is CASTGQGAVGNTIYF. CDR3 nucleotides: TGTGCCAGCACCGGCCAGGGTGCGGTTGGAAACACCATATATTTT.

In this sample, this clone turned up many times. The chain links TRBV2 to TRBJ2-6, with 10 bases aligning to TRBD1. The CDR3 consists of 20 residues. The V segment lost 2 bases and the J segment 0 bases; nucleotides outside the gene matches: 10. CDR1 is SNHLY, CDR2 FYNNEI, per germline. CDR3 in amino acids: CASSEMGRDRGASGANVLTF. CDR3 nucleotide sequence: TGTGCCAGCAGTGAAATGGGAAGGGACAGGGGCGCCTCTGGGGCCAACGTCCTGACTTTC. The whole variable domain, filled in from reference TRBV2 and TRBJ2-6, reads EPEVTQTPSHQVTQMGQEVILRCVPISNHLYFYWYRQILGQKVEFLVSFYNNEISEKSEIFDDQFSVERPDGSNFTLKIRSTKLEDSAMYFCASSEMGRDRGASGANVLTFGAGSRLTVL.

The chain joins TRBV25-1 to TRBJ2-3; 7 positions agree with TRBD2. Germline lookup yields CDR1 MGHDK and CDR2 SYGVNS. J lost 6 bases, V lost 4 bases, and 16 bases had no gene match. The CDR3 covers 17 residues. This CDR3 reads CASSASSGGGPLDTQYF. In nucleotides, the CDR3 is TGTGCCAGCAGTGCCTCGTCCGGCGGGGGACCCCTGGATACGCAGTATTTT.

V is TRBV25-1 and J is TRBJ1-2; D is ambiguous. The CDR3 consists of 17 residues. From germline, CDR1 is MGHDK and CDR2 SYGVNS. Trimming shortened V by 1 base and J by 0 bases, and 15 bases separated the two germline ends. The CDR3 is CASSESGWGRTNYGYTF. In nucleotides, the CDR3 is TGTGCCAGCAGTGAATCGGGGTGGGGTAGGACTAACTATGGCTACACCTTC.

The chain carries TRBV28 and TRBJ1-1, with 8 bases aligning to TRBD1. This CDR3 comprises 14 residues. Unmatched junction bases numbered 10, after V lost 8 bases and J lost 5 bases. Germline values: CDR1 MDHEN, CDR2 SYDVKM. The chain's CDR3 is CASLSQGAGTEAFF. For the CDR3, the DNA is TGTGCCAGCCTCTCCCAGGGGGCAGGGACTGAAGCTTTCTTT.

The V gene is TRBV11-2, the J gene TRBJ1-1; TRBD1 might be the D (5 bases). This CDR3 region has 18 residues. Trimming cost V 1 base and J 0 bases, with 18 bases left between them. Germline CDR1 SGHAT, CDR2 FQNNGV. Written as DNA, the CDR3 is TGTGCCAGCAGCTTAGTGGTGCCGGGGGACTTGATGAACACTGAAGCTTTCTTT. Amino acid sequence: CASSLVVPGDLMNTEAFF.

In its sample, this clone was seen once. The V and J genes are TRBV6-6 and TRBJ2-7; D is perhaps TRBD1 (6 bases). The CDR3 has 14 residues. The germline V gene encodes CDR1 MNHNY and CDR2 SVGAGI (reference sequence). Trimming pared 2 bases from V and 4 bases from J, leaving 12 bases between. CDR3 sequence (DNA): TGTGCCAGCAGTTACCAGGGGTTGGGATACGAGCAGTACGTC. Amino acid sequence: CASSYQGLGYEQYV.